The rows below give T cell receptor beta chains drawn from one sample of a study of PD-1 blockade in classical Hodgkin lymphoma. Measured with immunoSEQ multiplex PCR; TCRdb has only the in-frame clones, and not every one. Altogether some 14,000 clones are present, more than 85% being singletons, with the ten largest covering about 40%. The sample here was peripheral blood mononuclear cells (PBMCs), taken at baseline. These receptors all come from a human donor with classical Hodgkin lymphoma. The CDR3 runs from the conserved cysteine through the conserved F or W. Fields, in order: CDR3 length, V gene, D gene, J gene, clone size, CDR3 protein, CDR3 DNA. The D gene is left open where the match is weak. A clone size is listed for some rows: how often the clone was seen (once, few, many), or a class if it is expanded.

>12|TRBV30|-|TRBJ2-1|once
CAWSTNRDEQFF
TGTGCCTGGAGTACAAACAGGGATGAGCAGTTCTTC
>18|TRBV7-4|-|TRBJ2-6|-
CASSLEERLQSRANVLTF
TGTGCCAGCAGCCTGGAAGAACGCTTACAAAGTCGGGCCAACGTCCTGACTTTC
>15|TRBV11-2|-|TRBJ2-1|-
CASSSLRAGADEQFF
TGTGCCAGCAGCTCTTTACGCGCTGGGGCTGATGAGCAGTTCTTC
>13|TRBV10-1|-|TRBJ1-1|-
CASSGSLNTEAFF
TGCGCCAGCAGTGGTTCACTAAACACTGAAGCTTTCTTT
>15|TRBV18|-|TRBJ2-1|-
CASSLQGNLYNEQFF
TGTGCCAGCTCACTACAGGGTAACTTATACAATGAGCAGTTCTTC
>15|TRBV2|TRBD1|TRBJ1-5|-
CASSYTQGADQPQHF
TGTGCCAGCAGCTACACTCAGGGGGCAGATCAGCCCCAGCATTTT
>13|TRBV10-3|-|TRBJ2-7|-
CAIGNGLDYEQYF
TGTGCCATTGGGAATGGACTGGACTACGAGCAGTACTTC
>14|TRBV9|-|TRBJ1-3|-
CASSPGESGNTIYF
TGTGCCAGCAGCCCGGGGGAGTCAGGAAACACCATATATTTT
>14|TRBV11-1|TRBD1|TRBJ1-6|few
CASSLEDRGSPLHF
TGTGCCAGCAGCTTAGAGGACAGGGGGTCACCCCTCCACTTT
>18|TRBV4-1|TRBD2|TRBJ2-7|once
CASSHYPGTSGNSYEQYF
TGCGCCAGCAGCCATTACCCCGGGACTAGCGGGAACTCCTACGAGCAGTACTTC
>16|TRBV9|-|TRBJ1-1|-
CASSVADGRVGTEAFF
TGTGCCAGCAGCGTAGCTGATGGCAGGGTGGGCACTGAAGCTTTCTTT
>14|TRBV13|-|TRBJ1-4|-
CASSSGTLNEKLFF
TGTGCCAGCAGCTCGGGGACGTTGAATGAAAAACTGTTTTTT
>13|TRBV7-9|-|TRBJ1-3|few
CASISNSGNTIYF
TGTGCCAGCATCTCAAATTCTGGAAACACCATATATTTT
>14|TRBV2|TRBD1|TRBJ2-2|-
CASSRDRGTGELFF
TGTGCCAGCAGTCGGGACAGGGGGACTGGGGAGCTGTTTTTT
>14|TRBV28|-|TRBJ2-1|-
CASSFNWLDNEQFF
TGTGCCAGCAGTTTTAATTGGCTGGACAATGAGCAGTTCTTC
>15|TRBV2|-|TRBJ2-3|-
CASTRGGPSTDTQYF
TGTGCCAGCACCAGGGGGGGGCCCAGCACAGATACGCAGTATTTT
>17|TRBV10-2|-|TRBJ1-2|-
CASSELGGRALSYGYTF
TGCGCCAGCAGTGAGCTGGGCGGCAGGGCCCTATCCTATGGCTACACCTTC
>14|TRBV6-5|TRBD1|TRBJ2-7|-
CASSYSGQGIEQYF
TGTGCCAGCAGTTACTCCGGACAGGGGATCGAGCAGTACTTC
>15|TRBV2|-|TRBJ1-1|-
CASSPGQTQSLGAFF
TGTGCCAGCAGCCCCGGACAGACGCAGAGTCTTGGGGCTTTCTTT
>14|TRBV4-2|-|TRBJ2-1|-
CASRPLGSGDEQFF
TGTGCCAGCAGGCCCCTTGGGAGCGGCGATGAGCAGTTCTTC
>16|TRBV4-1|TRBD1|TRBJ1-3|-
CASSYTIRGQGNTIYF
TGCGCCAGCAGCTACACTATCAGGGGGCAAGGAAACACCATATATTTT
>15|TRBV15|TRBD2|TRBJ2-1|-
CATSYPTGGYNEQFF
TGTGCCACCAGCTATCCGACGGGAGGGTACAATGAGCAGTTCTTC